One T cell receptor (beta chain) is described in this entry. The CDR3 sequence is 15 residues long. V was clipped by 1 base and J by 2 bases, with 11 bases between them. Germline assignment: CDR1 MNHNS and CDR2 SASEGT. Profiling relied on immunoSEQ multiplex PCR, and the TCRdb table lists in-frame clones only, not all of them. The data contain just over 300,000 clones, 65% to 90% of them singletons. This entry belongs to a study of blood T cell repertoires in COVID-19. Background on the study: Researchers got acute and convalescent COVID-19 samples from the United States, Italy and Spain.

The age range of participants was 18 to 89 years, with residence in about two dozen US areas. The sequenced material came from PBMCs or T cells enriched from blood (not recorded which). V and J are TRBV6-1 and TRBJ1-2; the D gene is possibly TRBD1 (6 bases). This TCR came from a man aged 25 to 40 who had recovered from COVID-19. CDR3 amino acids: CASSEGTAINYGYTF. The DNA for the CDR3 is TGTGCCAGCAGTGAAGGGACAGCGATAAACTATGGCTACACCTTC.